The rows below give T cell receptor beta chains drawn from one sample of a study of shared clonotypes between healthy human individuals. Assay used: immunoSEQ multiplex PCR; TCRdb lists only in-frame clones, some missing. The sample lists 2,500,000 or so clones; over 85% were seen once. Sequenced input: naive CD4+ T cells from PBMCs. Receptor source: a man aged 18 to 29 in good health. Some clones in this sample may be carry-over from other donors' samples. CDR3s include the opening cysteine and the closing phenylalanine or tryptophan. A D gene is named only where the DNA matches it firmly. The size of a clone is reported for some rows only, either as once, few or many, or as a class for expanded clones.

v_gene	d_gene	abundance	j_gene	CDR3nt	CDR3aa
TRBV25-1	NA	NA	TRBJ1-2	TGTGCCAGCAGTGCGGCAGGCAACTATGGCTACACCTTC	CASSAAGNYGYTF
TRBV5-1	TRBD2	NA	TRBJ2-3	TGCGCCAGTTGGCGGGAGTTGAACACAGATACGCAGTATTTT	CASWRELNTDTQYF
TRBV15	NA	NA	TRBJ2-1	TGTGCCACCAGCTCCAGCCCGCCCAGCTCCTACAATGAGCAGTTCTTC	CATSSSPPSSYNEQFF
TRBV7-3	TRBD1	NA	TRBJ2-2	TGTGCCAGCAGCTTAACCAGGGGGCCCGGGGAGCTGTTTTTT	CASSLTRGPGELFF
TRBV5-1	TRBD2	NA	TRBJ2-5	TGCGCCAGCAGCACGCGGACTAGCGGGAGGACTTTAGAGACCCAGTACTTC	CASSTRTSGRTLETQYF
TRBV15	NA	NA	TRBJ1-5	TGTGCCACCAGCAGAGATCCCCAACAACGAAGTAGCAATCAGCCCCAGCATTTT	CATSRDPQQRSSNQPQHF
TRBV18	TRBD2	NA	TRBJ2-2	TGTGCCAGCTCACCATACGGATCGGGGGAGGGCCTCACCGGGGAGCTGTTTTTT	CASSPYGSGEGLTGELFF
TRBV5-1	TRBD1	NA	TRBJ1-4	TGCGCCAGCAGCCATGGGAATTTAGGGGGCGGTAATGAAAAACTGTTTTTT	CASSHGNLGGGNEKLFF
TRBV7-2	NA	NA	TRBJ1-5	TGTGCCAGCAGCCGAGACACGGGCCTGGGTCAGCCCCAGCATTTT	CASSRDTGLGQPQHF
TRBV6-5	TRBD1	NA	TRBJ1-5	TGTGCCAGCAGCTTCGGACAGGGGATGAATCAGCCCCAGCATTTT	CASSFGQGMNQPQHF
TRBV5-8	NA	NA	TRBJ2-5	TGTGCCAGCAGCTTGGAGGAAGAGACCCAGTACTTC	CASSLEEETQYF
TRBV28	TRBD1	NA	TRBJ1-2	TGTGCCAGCACCACGGGACAGTTCTATGGCTACACCTTC	CASTTGQFYGYTF
TRBV4-2	TRBD2	NA	TRBJ2-3	TGTGCCAGCAGCCTTGGACTAGCGGCGAGCACAGATACGCAGTATTTT	CASSLGLAASTDTQYF
TRBV28	NA	NA	TRBJ2-5	TGTGCCAGCAGTTTTGGGGGGGCCCAAGAGACCCAGTACTTC	CASSFGGAQETQYF
TRBV7-8	NA	NA	TRBJ1-2	TGTGCCAGCAGCTTAAGTCGGGGCGATGGGGCTGGAGGCTACACCTTC	CASSLSRGDGAGGYTF
TRBV11-2	TRBD2	NA	TRBJ2-7	TGTGCCAGCAGCTTAATCCTAGCGGTCGGGAACTACGAGCAGTACTTC	CASSLILAVGNYEQYF
TRBV18	TRBD2	NA	TRBJ2-7	TGTGCCAGCTCACCAAGGGAGGGGAGCTACGAGCAGTACTTC	CASSPREGSYEQYF
TRBV18	NA	NA	TRBJ2-1	TGTGCCAGCTCACCACTCGGACAGCTTTACAATGAGCAGTTCTTC	CASSPLGQLYNEQFF
TRBV9	TRBD1	NA	TRBJ1-2	TGTGCCAGCAGCGTAGCTTGGGAGGACAGGGCCGATTACGATGGCTACACCTTC	CASSVAWEDRADYDGYTF
TRBV6-6	NA	few	TRBJ1-1	TGTGCCAGCAGCCGACGGGAGAACACTGAAGCTTTCTTT	CASSRRENTEAFF
TRBV6-5	NA	once	TRBJ2-7	TGTGCCAGCAGCAACCTGAACGAGCAGTACTTC	CASSNLNEQYF
TRBV2	TRBD1	NA	TRBJ1-2	TGTGCCAGCAAAAGGGACAGGGGGGATTATGGCTACACCTTC	CASKRDRGDYGYTF
TRBV2	NA	few	TRBJ1-5	TGTGCCAGCAGTTCTACCGGGACATATAGCAATCAGCCCCAGCATTTT	CASSSTGTYSNQPQHF
TRBV5-1	TRBD1	NA	TRBJ2-3	TGCGCCAGCAGCTCTTGGACAGGGCCAGATACGCAGTATTTT	CASSSWTGPDTQYF
TRBV7-9	NA	NA	TRBJ2-1	TGTGCCAGCAGCCCGACCAGCTCCTACAATGAGCAGTTCTTC	CASSPTSSYNEQFF
TRBV11-2	NA	NA	TRBJ2-2	TGTGCCAGCAGCTTACTGGAACCCACGGGCGGGGAGCTGTTTTTT	CASSLLEPTGGELFF
TRBV5-1	TRBD2	once	TRBJ2-1	TGCGCCAGCAGCACGGGCGGGACTAGCATCGACAATGAGCAGTTCTTC	CASSTGGTSIDNEQFF
TRBV5-1	NA	NA	TRBJ2-5	TGCGCCAGCAGCTTAGGACGGTATGAGACCCAGTACTTC	CASSLGRYETQYF
TRBV5-1	TRBD2	NA	TRBJ2-1	TGCGCCAGCAGCTATATAGCGGGAGTATACAATGAGCAGTTCTTC	CASSYIAGVYNEQFF
TRBV7-9	NA	NA	TRBJ2-1	TGTGCCAGCAGCTCAGGGGTTGAGCAGTTCTTC	CASSSGVEQFF
TRBV7-8	NA	NA	TRBJ2-7	TGTGCCAGCAGCATAGGGGCCGGGACGGGCCCTTACGAGCAGTACTTC	CASSIGAGTGPYEQYF
TRBV7-2	TRBD1	once	TRBJ2-5	TGTGCCAGCAGCTTACTGGGGACAGCGATCCAAGAGACCCAGTACTTC	CASSLLGTAIQETQYF
TRBV5-1	TRBD2	NA	TRBJ2-1	TGCGCCAGTATGGGACTAGCGGGAGGCTTACGAAGCTCCTACAATGAGCAGTTCTTC	CASMGLAGGLRSSYNEQFF
TRBV18	NA	NA	TRBJ2-5	TGTGCCAGCTCACCAGAGCCCGAGACCCAGTACTTC	CASSPEPETQYF
TRBV30	NA	few	TRBJ1-5	TGTGCCTGGAATAAGGCAGCGGGGAATCAGCCCCAGCATTTT	CAWNKAAGNQPQHF
TRBV6-5	TRBD1	NA	TRBJ2-2	TGTGCCAGCAGATACGACAGGGGGCGGGCCGGGGAGCTGTTTTTT	CASRYDRGRAGELFF
TRBV28	NA	once	TRBJ2-5	TGTGCCAGCAGTTTAAGACAGCCAGGCAAGACCCAGTACTTC	CASSLRQPGKTQYF
TRBV7-2	NA	once	TRBJ2-7	TGTGCCAGCAGTCGGTCGGTAGGGGGTTTGTCGTACGAGCAGTACTTC	CASSRSVGGLSYEQYF
TRBV5-1	TRBD1	NA	TRBJ2-5	TGCGCCAGCAGCTATAGGGACAGAGAAGAGACCCAGTACTTC	CASSYRDREETQYF
TRBV7-6	NA	once	TRBJ1-5	TGTGCCAGCAGCTTAGCCCCCCCCGTTAGCAATCAGCCCCAGCATTTT	CASSLAPPVSNQPQHF
TRBV28	TRBD2	NA	TRBJ2-1	TGTGCCACCTTTAACCTACTAGCGGACCAATACAATGAGCAGTTCTTC	CATFNLLADQYNEQFF
TRBV7-2	NA	NA	TRBJ1-2	TGTGCCAGCAGCTACGCCGCGGGGAGGGGCTACACCTTC	CASSYAAGRGYTF
TRBV28	NA	NA	TRBJ2-1	TGTGCCAGCAGTTTAGATAAAGCTGGGCCCAATGAGCAGTTCTTC	CASSLDKAGPNEQFF
TRBV19	TRBD1	once	TRBJ2-2	TGTGCCAGCAGAATCTTCATTTCCACCCGACAGGGGCGGAACACCGGGGAGCTGTTTTTT	CASRIFISTRQGRNTGELFF
TRBV18	NA	NA	TRBJ2-1	TGTGCCAGCTCACCAGTAGGGACGGGGACCTACAATGAGCAGTTCTTC	CASSPVGTGTYNEQFF
TRBV28	NA	NA	TRBJ2-7	TGTGCCAGCAGCCCGCTGAAAGCGAGCTCCTACGAGCAGTACTTC	CASSPLKASSYEQYF
TRBV19	NA	NA	TRBJ1-2	TGTGCCAGTATTGATAGGGGGATTAACTATGGCTACACCTTC	CASIDRGINYGYTF
TRBV9	NA	NA	TRBJ1-2	TGTGCCAGCAGCGTAGAGGAGGCCCGCTATGGCTACACCTTC	CASSVEEARYGYTF
TRBV5-4	NA	NA	TRBJ1-2	TGTGCCAGCAGCACCTCCCTCTTTCTGACGAACTATGGCTACACCTTC	CASSTSLFLTNYGYTF
TRBV5-1	NA	NA	TRBJ2-7	TGCGCCAGCAGCTTGGACCCGGGGAGATACGAGCAGTACTTC	CASSLDPGRYEQYF
TRBV27	NA	NA	TRBJ2-7	TGTGCCAGCAGTTTAGGAAGGAGGGGGCCCTACGAGCAGTACTTC	CASSLGRRGPYEQYF
TRBV29-1	NA	NA	TRBJ2-7	TGCAGCGTTGGCTCTCGACAAGCTGCCTACGAGCAGTACTTC	CSVGSRQAAYEQYF
TRBV7-8	NA	NA	TRBJ2-1	TGTGCCAGCAGCTTATTGCGTGGGGGGCCTTACAATGAGCAGTTCTTC	CASSLLRGGPYNEQFF
TRBV28	TRBD1	NA	TRBJ1-1	TGTGCCAGCAGTTATCTAGGCACAGGGGGTGTTCCTTTCTTT	CASSYLGTGGVPFF
TRBV28	NA	NA	TRBJ1-5	TGTGCCAGCGGGGACCTCGGGGGTGCACAGCCCCAGCATTTT	CASGDLGGAQPQHF
TRBV7-3	NA	NA	TRBJ2-3	TGTGCCAGCAGCTTAGCCGTGGGGAGCACAGATACGCAGTATTTT	CASSLAVGSTDTQYF
TRBV13	NA	NA	TRBJ1-6	TGTGCCAGCACCTTGGGTTATTCACCCCTCCACTTT	CASTLGYSPLHF
TRBV9	NA	once	TRBJ2-7	TGTGCCAGCAGCGTAGCCGGAGGGGCCGACGAGCAGTACTTC	CASSVAGGADEQYF
TRBV5-1	NA	NA	TRBJ2-7	TGCGCCAGCAGCTCCCCGGGGGTTTACGAGCAGTACTTC	CASSSPGVYEQYF
TRBV4-1	TRBD2	NA	TRBJ2-1	TGCGCCAGCAGCCGCCTAGCGGGAGGTAGCTCCTACAATGAGCAGTTCTTC	CASSRLAGGSSYNEQFF